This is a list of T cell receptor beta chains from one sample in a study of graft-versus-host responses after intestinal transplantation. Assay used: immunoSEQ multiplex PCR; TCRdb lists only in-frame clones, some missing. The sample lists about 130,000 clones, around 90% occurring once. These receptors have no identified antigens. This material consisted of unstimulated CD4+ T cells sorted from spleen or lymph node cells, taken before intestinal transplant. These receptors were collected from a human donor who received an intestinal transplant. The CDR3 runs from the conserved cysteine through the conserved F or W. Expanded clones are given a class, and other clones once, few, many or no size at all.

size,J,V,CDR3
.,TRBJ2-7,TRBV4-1,CASSQDQLAGAYEQYF
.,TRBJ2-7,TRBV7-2,CASSLEVTYEQYF
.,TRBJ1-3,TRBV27,CASSLKGTAPGNTIYF
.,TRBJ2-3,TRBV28,CASSPPGGSPDTQYF
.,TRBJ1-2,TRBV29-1,CSVETDYGYTF
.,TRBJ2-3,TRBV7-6,CASSSGRGQPTDTQYF
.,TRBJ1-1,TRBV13,CASSLGNRMNTEAFF
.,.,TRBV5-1,CASSLVVLGDSYEQYF
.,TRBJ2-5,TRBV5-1,CASSDQTGGKETQYF
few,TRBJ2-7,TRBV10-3,CAITDRAYEQYF
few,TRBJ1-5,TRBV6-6,CASSDSNQPQHF
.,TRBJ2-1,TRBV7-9,CASSLQAGKYNEQFF
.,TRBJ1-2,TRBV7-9,CASSLEIHGYTF
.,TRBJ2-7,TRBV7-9,CASSSRSYEQYF
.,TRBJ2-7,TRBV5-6,CASSFSGTTTYEQYF
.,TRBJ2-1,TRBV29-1,CSVRGGETYNEQFF
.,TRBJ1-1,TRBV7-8,CASSVTPAGEAFF
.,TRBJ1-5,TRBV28,CASSLSSYNQPQHF
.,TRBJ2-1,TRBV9,CASSVVGDLYNEQFF
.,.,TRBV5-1,CASSLEGIPYEQYF
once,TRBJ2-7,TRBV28,CASISGPTNYEQYF
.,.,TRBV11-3,CASSLLTSGTLVLYEQYF
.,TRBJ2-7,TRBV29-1,CSVENFSYEQYF
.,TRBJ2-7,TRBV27,CASSSGTSGNEQYF
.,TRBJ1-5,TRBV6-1,CASSLDRNQPQHF
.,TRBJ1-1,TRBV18,CASSLERGSNTEAFF
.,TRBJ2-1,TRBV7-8,CASSSVIYYNEQFF
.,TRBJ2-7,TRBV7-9,CASSLGSATGASYEQYF
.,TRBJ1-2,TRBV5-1,CASSEGGSVDGYTF
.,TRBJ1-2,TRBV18,CASSSSGSPVQQGGDGGYTF
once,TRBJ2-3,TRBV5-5,CASSLRGRAVDTQYF
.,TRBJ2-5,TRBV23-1,CASSPAPKTQYF
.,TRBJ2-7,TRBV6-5,CASSERYEQYF
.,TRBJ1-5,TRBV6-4,CASSEDRGQPQHF
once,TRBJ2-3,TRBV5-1,CASSLRAASGDTDTQYF
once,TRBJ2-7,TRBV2,CASTRDRVAYEQYF
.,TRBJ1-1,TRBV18,CASSPSGRNTEAFF